This passage covers 22 T cell receptor beta chains from one sample sequenced in a study of regulatory T cells in long-lasting Graves disease. Time point denoted: persistent/refractory GD, antithyroid drugs over 5 years with positive TRAb. From RNA extracted from PBMCs, the TCR library was made. According to the study, TCR beta libraries were built with iRepertoire HTBI primers and CDR3-region Arm-PCR. TCRdb analysed the multiplex PCR reads with MiXCR anew, one entry per CDR3 protein. The sample holds under 500,000 distinct CDR3 sequences, around 20% seen once. The material sequenced was peripheral blood mononuclear cells (PBMCs), taken when the disease was refractory, from a patient treated with antithyroid drugs. These receptors were collected from a female donor with Graves disease.

This sequence joins TRBV20-1 and TRBJ2-5; D is undetermined. CDR1 is DFQATT and CDR2 is SNEGSKA in the germline V gene (reference sequence). The V gene lost 3 bases and the J gene lost 1 base, with 9 bases spanning the gap. This CDR3 has 13 amino acids. DNA for the CDR3: TGCAGTGCTAGGTCGGGCATCCAAGAGACCCAGTACTTC. Encoded protein: CSARSGIQETQYF.

This clonotype showed up just a few times. This may arise from a read error, as a much more abundant clone is one base away. This rearrangement joins TRBV3-1 to TRBJ1-1; D is unresolved. Between the trimmed V and J ends, which lost 3 bases and 1 base, there was a span of 3 bases. From germline, CDR1 is LGHDT and CDR2 YNNKEL (reference sequence). The CDR3 contains 12 residues. As DNA, the CDR3 is TGTGCCAGCAGCCAGGAGAACACTGAAGCTTTCTTT. It yields the protein CASSQENTEAFF.

The chain links TRBV20-1 to TRBJ2-7; 10 positions agree with TRBD2. The CDR3 is 14 residues long. V shed 3 bases and J 7 bases; nucleotides not matched to a gene: 9. Germline V gene data show CDR1 as DFQATT and CDR2 as SNEGSKA (reference sequence). The CDR3 sequence: CSARSLAGTVEQYF. CDR3 coding DNA: TGCAGTGCTAGGTCACTAGCGGGAACAGTTGAGCAGTACTTC.

The J gene is TRBJ1-3, the V gene TRBV7-2, with no clear D. Germline CDR1 reads SGHTA; CDR2 reads FQGNSA. The CDR3 covers 15 residues. The ends were cut back, 5 bases at V and 7 bases at J, with 18 bases in the middle. The CDR3 DNA is TGTGCCAGCAGCCTTGATCGTCCCCCGGTGAACACCATATATTTT. It specifies CASSLDRPPVNTIYF.

In its sample, this clonotype was seen a few times. J is TRBJ2-2 and V is TRBV6-1; no reliable D call. The V gene's germline CDR1 is MNHNS and CDR2 SASEGT. This CDR3 has 12 amino acids. Trimming pared 1 base from V and 4 bases from J, leaving 1 base between. CDR3 nucleotide sequence: TGTGCCAGCAGTGAAGTCACCGGGGAGCTGTTTTTT. It yields the protein CASSEVTGELFF.

This chain links TRBV6-9 with TRBJ2-6, with 8 bases identical to TRBD1. CDR1 and CDR2 from the germline V gene are MNHGY and SVAAGI. With V trimmed by 4 bases and J by 2 bases, 4 bases remained unmatched. CDR3 length: 16 amino acids. The CDR3 sequence: CASSFQQGAGANVLTF. The CDR3 coding sequence is TGTGCCAGCAGTTTCCAACAGGGGGCTGGGGCCAACGTCCTGACTTTC.

Points on this clonotype: This could be a read error, since a much larger clone is one nucleotide away. The V and J genes are TRBV7-2 and TRBJ2-7, with D possibly TRBD2 on 6 matching bases. Trimming pared 1 base from V and 0 bases from J, leaving 16 bases between. The germline V gene has CDR1 SGHTA and CDR2 FQGNSA. This CDR3 spans 17 amino acids. The CDR3 DNA reads TGTGCCAGCAGCTTAGTCCCGATGGCGGGGTCCTCCTACGAGCAGTACTTC. Translating gives CASSLVPMAGSSYEQYF.

This clonotype appeared many times. The chain has TRBV18 and TRBJ1-1, with D maybe TRBD1 (6 bases). CDR3 size: 13 residues. Germline assignment: CDR1 KGHSH and CDR2 LQKENI. The V gene lost 2 bases and the J gene lost 6 bases, with 10 bases spanning the gap. In DNA, the CDR3 is TGTGCCAGCTCACCAAGGGGGTCCCCTGAAGCTTTCTTT. This encodes CASSPRGSPEAFF.

This clonotype was counted at least ten times. V gene TRBV6-1 combines with J gene TRBJ1-1; D perhaps matches TRBD1 (6 bases). CDR1 is MNHNS, CDR2 SASEGT, per germline. V lost 2 bases, J lost 8 bases, and 15 bases lay in between. The CDR3 consists of 14 residues. The DNA of the CDR3 is TGTGCCAGCAGTGAATCCGTTGGGGGGGCAGAAGCTTTCTTT. The encoded protein is CASSESVGGAEAFF.

This clonotype came up many times. The rearrangement links TRBV20-1 to TRBJ2-7; D assignment may be TRBD1 or TRBD2 (6 bases each). Trimming took 0 bases from V and 0 from J, leaving 15 bases between them. The CDR3 has 16 amino acids. Germline values: CDR1 DFQATT, CDR2 SNEGSKA (reference sequence). For the CDR3, the DNA is TGCAGTGCTAGAGATACGGGGGCTAGCGCCTCCTACGAGCAGTACTTC. Translated, it gives CSARDTGASASYEQYF.

This clonotype appeared a few times. The chain carries TRBV27 and TRBJ2-3, with 9 bases aligning to TRBD2. Unmatched junction bases numbered 7, after V lost 4 bases and J lost 5 bases. Per germline, CDR1 MNHEY and CDR2 SMNVEV (reference sequence). The CDR3 is made up of 15 amino acids. This chain's CDR3 is CASSSPGLAGDTQYF. Here the CDR3 DNA reads TGTGCCAGCAGTTCCCCGGGACTAGCAGGAGATACGCAGTATTTT.

This clonotype was detected many times. V and J are TRBV29-1 and TRBJ1-1; D may be TRBD1 (6 bases). The CDR3 runs to 13 residues. V was cut by 4 bases and J by 6 bases, with 15 bases left in between. The germline V gene has CDR1 SQVTM and CDR2 ANQGSEA. The CDR3 DNA reads as TGCAGCGTTGGAGGACAGACTAGCGCTGAAGCTTTCTTT. Encoded protein: CSVGGQTSAEAFF.

This clonotype was recorded many times. V usage is TRBV6-2 or TRBV6-3 and J usage is TRBJ1-4; 8 bases match TRBD1. The V gene end was trimmed by 5 bases and the J gene end by 5 bases; junction bases not matched to a gene: 7. Germline values: CDR1 MNHEY, CDR2 SVGEGT. The CDR3 is made up of 15 amino acids. The CDR3 DNA reads TGTGCCAGCAGTCCGGGACAGGCGATAAATGAAAAACTGTTTTTT. Translated: CASSPGQAINEKLFF.

This clonotype showed up many times. V is TRBV6-2 or TRBV6-3 and J is TRBJ1-1; 8 nucleotides match TRBD1. Germline loops: CDR1 MNHEY, CDR2 SVGEGT. The V segment lost 6 bases and the J segment 1 base; nucleotides outside the gene matches: 1. The CDR3 is 13 residues long. The CDR3 sequence is CASRGTGNTEAFF. The CDR3 DNA follows: TGTGCCAGCAGAGGGACAGGGAACACTGAAGCTTTCTTT.

With respect to this clonotype: A much larger clonotype is one base distant, so this may be a read error. V usage is TRBV6-4 and J usage is TRBJ2-2; tentatively, D is TRBD1 (6 bases). The CDR3 is 15 amino acids. Trimming pared 4 bases from V and 5 bases from J, leaving 14 bases between. Germline CDR1 reads MRHNA; CDR2 reads SNTAGT. As DNA, the CDR3 is TGTGCCAGCAGTGCCGTGGCAGGGGTTACCGGGGAGCTGTTTTTT. Amino acids: CASSAVAGVTGELFF.

This clonotype has more than one count but fewer than ten. A much larger clone is a single base away; this may be a read error. The chain employs TRBV30 and TRBJ1-2; D gene ambiguous. Germline V lookup: CDR1 GTSNPN, CDR2 SVGIG (reference sequence). The CDR3 covers 13 residues. The CDR3 bases are TGTGCCTGGAAGATCTCTCTTAACTATGGCTACGCCTTC. Amino acids: CAWKISLNYGYAF.

The gene calls are TRBV29-1 and TRBJ1-1, with D perhaps TRBD1 (5 bases). Germline CDR1 is SQVTM and CDR2 is ANQGSEA. Trimming left V 5 bases short and J 0 bases short, with 10 bases between. This CDR3 region has 13 residues. The CDR3 nucleotides are TGCAGCGTTTGCAAAGGGGTGAACACTGAAGCTTTCTTT. Translating it yields CSVCKGVNTEAFF.

The CDR3 coding sequence is TGTGCCAGCAGCTGGGGAATGTCAACAGCTTTCTTT. This translates into CASSWGMSTAFF. The rearrangement joins TRBV5-4 to TRBJ1-1; D is uncertain. The germline V and J ends were trimmed by 3 bases and 10 bases, with 13 bases remaining between them. Germline V gene data show CDR1 as SGHNT and CDR2 as YYREEE (reference sequence). The CDR3 loop spans 12 amino acids.

This clonotype was counted ten times or more. This sequence joins TRBV12-3 or TRBV12-4 and TRBJ2-7; TRBD1 matches 8 bases. The CDR3 contains 12 residues. J was trimmed by 6 bases and V by 7 bases; bases with no gene match: 5. The CDR3 DNA sequence: TGTGCCAGCAACAGGGGGGCAGGCGAGCAGTACTTC. This encodes CASNRGAGEQYF.

The V and J genes are TRBV29-1 and TRBJ2-2; D remains ambiguous. Germline V gives CDR1 SQVTM, CDR2 ANQGSEA. Deletions cut 7 bases from V and 3 bases from J, with 12 bases between. This CDR3 spans 13 amino acids. The CDR3 region is CSAFGWDTGELFF. In DNA form, the CDR3 reads TGCAGCGCCTTTGGGTGGGACACCGGGGAGCTGTTTTTT.

This clonotype showed up just a few times. The V and J genes are TRBV9 and TRBJ1-6; 8 nucleotides line up with TRBD1. Trimming at V came to 3 bases and at J to 7 bases, leaving 3 bases not matched to a gene. Germline lookup yields CDR1 SGDLS and CDR2 YYNGEE. The length of the CDR3 is 14 residues. The CDR3 DNA reads as TGTGCCAGCAGCGCGACAGGGGCCAATTCACCCCTCCACTTT. Translation: CASSATGANSPLHF.

The chain combines TRBV6-1 with TRBJ1-1; 7 nucleotides match TRBD1. The CDR3 totals 13 residues. J lost 0 bases, V lost 8 bases, and 3 bases had no gene match. Germline V gene sequence: CDR1 MNHNS, CDR2 SASEGT. In DNA, the CDR3 is TGTGCCAGCGGGACAGCTTTGAACACTGAAGCTTTCTTT. Translated, it gives CASGTALNTEAFF.